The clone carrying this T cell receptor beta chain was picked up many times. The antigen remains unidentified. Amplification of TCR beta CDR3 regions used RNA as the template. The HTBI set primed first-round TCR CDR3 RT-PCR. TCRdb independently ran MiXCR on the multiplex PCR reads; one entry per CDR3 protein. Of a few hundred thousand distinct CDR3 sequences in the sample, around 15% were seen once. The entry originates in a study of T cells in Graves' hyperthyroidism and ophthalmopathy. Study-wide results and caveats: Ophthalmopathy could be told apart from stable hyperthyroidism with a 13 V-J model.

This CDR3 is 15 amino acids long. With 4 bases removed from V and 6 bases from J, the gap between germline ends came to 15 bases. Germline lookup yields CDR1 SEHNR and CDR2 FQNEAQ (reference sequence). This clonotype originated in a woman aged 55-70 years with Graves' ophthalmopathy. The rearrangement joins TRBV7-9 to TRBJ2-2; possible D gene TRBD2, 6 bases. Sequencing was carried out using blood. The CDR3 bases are TGTGCCAGCAGCTCTGCCGGGACTGCCCCCGGGGAGCTGTTTTTT. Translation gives CASSSAGTAPGELFF.